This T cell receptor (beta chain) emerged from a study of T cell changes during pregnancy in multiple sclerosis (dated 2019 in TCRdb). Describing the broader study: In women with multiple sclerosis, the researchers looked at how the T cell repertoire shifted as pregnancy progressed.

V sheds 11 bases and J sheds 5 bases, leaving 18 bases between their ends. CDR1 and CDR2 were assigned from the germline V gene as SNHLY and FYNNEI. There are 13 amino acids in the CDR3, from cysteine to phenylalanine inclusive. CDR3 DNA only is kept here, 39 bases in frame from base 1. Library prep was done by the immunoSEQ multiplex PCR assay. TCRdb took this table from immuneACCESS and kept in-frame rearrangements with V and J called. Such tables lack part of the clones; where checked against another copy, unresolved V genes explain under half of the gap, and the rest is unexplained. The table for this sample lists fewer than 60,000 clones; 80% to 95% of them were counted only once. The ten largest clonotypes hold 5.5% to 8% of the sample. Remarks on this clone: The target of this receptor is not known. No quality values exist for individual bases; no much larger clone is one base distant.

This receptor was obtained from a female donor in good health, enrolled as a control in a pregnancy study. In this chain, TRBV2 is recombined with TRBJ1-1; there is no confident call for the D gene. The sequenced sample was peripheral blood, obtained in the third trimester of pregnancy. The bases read TGTGCCCCGAATCCCGGGTACACTACTGAAGCTTTCTTT. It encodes CAPNPGYTTEAFF. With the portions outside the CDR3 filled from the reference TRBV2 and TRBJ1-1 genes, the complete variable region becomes EPEVTQTPSHQVTQMGQEVILRCVPISNHLYFYWYRQILGQKVEFLVSFYNNEISEKSEIFDDQFSVERPDGSNFTLKIRSTKLEDSAMYFCAPNPGYTTEAFFGQGTRLTVV.